This T cell receptor beta chain is from a study of T cells in Graves' hyperthyroidism and ophthalmopathy. Amplification targeted TCR beta CDR3 regions from RNA transcripts. An initial round of RT-PCR targeting the TCR CDR3 relied on the HTBI primer set. Each CDR3 protein gets one entry after TCRdb re-called the multiplex PCR reads with MiXCR. Counted here are about 700,000 distinct CDR3 sequences, 14% occurring once; the ten biggest clones make up roughly 10%. General study findings and limits: Through a model of 13 V-J features, ophthalmopathy was separated from stable hyperthyroidism. With a median lead of around 6.7 months before onset, the model predicted ophthalmopathy.

Trimming shortened V by 0 bases and J by 5 bases, and 19 bases separated the two germline ends. CDR3 length: 18 residues. Each patient was aged 18 to 65 and had newly diagnosed hyperthyroidism of under 2 months' duration. Lactation, pregnancy, other autoimmune disease or uncontrolled infection excluded patients. With regard to this clonotype: Antigen specificity is unknown. A clone one base away is much larger, so this may be a read error.

This chain links TRBV12-3 or TRBV12-4 with TRBJ1-4; no clear D. The TCR originated in a woman aged 18-29 years with Graves' hyperthyroidism. Material: blood. The chain's CDR3 is CASSLASLNKAGNEKLFF. The CDR3 coding sequence is TGTGCCAGCAGTTTAGCGTCCCTAAACAAGGCGGGAAATGAAAAACTGTTTTTT.